This TCR beta chain emerged from a study of response to subunit inactivated influenza vaccine. Study-level findings and limits: That few new T cells are recruited by each seasonal influenza vaccination was the authors' suggestion.

From the RT-PCR reads, TCRdb called clonotypes with MiXCR, one entry per CDR3 protein. The sample lists about 580,000 distinct CDR3 sequences, around 13% occurring once. A few counts support this clonotype. Its antigen is unidentified. The CDR3 has 12 amino acids. Germline V gene data show CDR1 as SGHKS and CDR2 as YYEKEE (reference sequence). V was shortened by 6 bases and J by 9 bases, with 13 bases between the two germline ends. The chain combines TRBV5-5 with TRBJ2-1, with D unclear. The sequence came from a man aged 45-65 years who received an inactivated influenza vaccine. Source: PBMCs from blood, taken 12 days after vaccination. The CDR3 nucleotides read TGTGCCAGCACCTTAGCTGCCAGTGAGCAGTTCTTC. This translates into CASTLAASEQFF.